The text below deals with one TCR beta chain. Its antigen is not identified. The CDR3 spans 12 residues. Germline V lookup: CDR1 SGHDT, CDR2 YYEEEE. V was pared by 3 bases and J by 6 bases, with 9 bases between. The data derive from a study of OX40 agonist ivuxolimab in advanced cancers. Study as a whole: Dose-escalation patients were diagnosed with hepatocellular carcinoma, melanoma, renal cell cancer or head and neck cancer. Earlier treatment with anti-PD-1, anti-PD-L1 or anti-CTLA-4 was permitted, and approximately 38% had received some. Study outcomes and limitations: At 0.1 to 3.0 mg/kg, CD4+ and CD8+ blood T cells expanded clonally by week 6.

Only in-frame clones appear in the TCRdb table, and some are missing; sequencing was by immunoSEQ multiplex PCR. The sample has 80,000 to 95,000 clones; roughly 88% are singletons. The chain has TRBV5-6 and TRBJ1-2, with D perhaps TRBD1 (5 bases). Here the sequenced sample was CD4+ or CD8+ T cells sorted from blood, taken in a trial of the OX40 agonist ivuxolimab. The source of this sequence is an adult with an advanced solid tumor such as melanoma, head and neck, liver or kidney cancer. The chain's CDR3 is CASSWGEHGYTF. CDR3 nucleotides: TGTGCCAGCAGCTGGGGGGAGCATGGCTACACCTTC. The full variable domain, completed using reference TRBV5-6 and TRBJ1-2, is DAGVTQSPTHLIKTRGQQVTLRCSPKSGHDTVSWYQQALGQGPQFIFQYYEEEERQRGNFPDRFSGHQFPNYSSELNVNALLLGDSALYLCASSWGEHGYTFGSGTRLTVV.